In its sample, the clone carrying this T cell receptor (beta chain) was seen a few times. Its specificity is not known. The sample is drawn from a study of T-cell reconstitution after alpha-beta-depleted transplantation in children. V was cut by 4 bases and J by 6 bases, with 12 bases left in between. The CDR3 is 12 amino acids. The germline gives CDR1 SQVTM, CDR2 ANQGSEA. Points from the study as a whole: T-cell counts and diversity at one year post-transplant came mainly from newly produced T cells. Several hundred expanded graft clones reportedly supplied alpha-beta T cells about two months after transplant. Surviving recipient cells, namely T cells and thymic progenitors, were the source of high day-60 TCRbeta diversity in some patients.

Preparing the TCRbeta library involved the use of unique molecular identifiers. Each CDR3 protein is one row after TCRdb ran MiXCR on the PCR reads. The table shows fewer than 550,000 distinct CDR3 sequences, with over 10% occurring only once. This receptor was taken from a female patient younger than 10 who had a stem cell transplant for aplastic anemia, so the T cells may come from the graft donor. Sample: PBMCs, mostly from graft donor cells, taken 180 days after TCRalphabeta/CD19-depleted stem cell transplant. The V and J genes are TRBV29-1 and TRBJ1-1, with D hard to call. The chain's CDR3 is CSVGPPTAEAFF. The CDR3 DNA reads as TGCAGCGTTGGGCCCCCGACGGCTGAAGCTTTCTTT.